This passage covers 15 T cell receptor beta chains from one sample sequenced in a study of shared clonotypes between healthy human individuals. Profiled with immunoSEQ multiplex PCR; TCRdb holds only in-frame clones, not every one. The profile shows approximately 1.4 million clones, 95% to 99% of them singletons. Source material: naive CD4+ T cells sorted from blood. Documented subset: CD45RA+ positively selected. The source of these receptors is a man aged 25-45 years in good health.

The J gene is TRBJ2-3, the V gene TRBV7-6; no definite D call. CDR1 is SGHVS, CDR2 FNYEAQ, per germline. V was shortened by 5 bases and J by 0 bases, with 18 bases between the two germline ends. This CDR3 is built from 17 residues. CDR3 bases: TGTGCCAGCAGCCATCCTCTCGGAGAAGGAAGCACAGATACGCAGTATTTT. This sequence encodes CASSHPLGEGSTDTQYF.

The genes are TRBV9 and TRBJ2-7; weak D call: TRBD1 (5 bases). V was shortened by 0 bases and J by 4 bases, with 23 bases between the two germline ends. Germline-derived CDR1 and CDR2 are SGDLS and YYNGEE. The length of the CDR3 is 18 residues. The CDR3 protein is CASSVGARAPRVPYEQYF. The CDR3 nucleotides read TGTGCCAGCAGCGTAGGGGCCAGGGCCCCTAGGGTTCCTTACGAGCAGTACTTC.

The CDR3 protein is CAISDVGSYEQYF. The CDR3, as DNA: TGTGCCATCAGTGATGTCGGCTCCTACGAGCAGTACTTC. The chain uses TRBV10-3 and TRBJ2-7; D remains ambiguous. The ends were cut back, 3 bases at V and 0 bases at J, with 6 bases in the middle. The CDR3 has 13 amino acids. Looked up from germline, CDR1 is ENHRY and CDR2 is SYGVKD.

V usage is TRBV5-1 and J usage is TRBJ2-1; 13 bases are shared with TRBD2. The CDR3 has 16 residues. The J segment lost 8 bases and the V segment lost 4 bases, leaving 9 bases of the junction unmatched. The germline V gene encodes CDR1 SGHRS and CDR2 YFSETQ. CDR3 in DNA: TGCGCCAGCAGCACCGGGGGACTAGCGGGAATCGATGAGCAGTTCTTC. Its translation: CASSTGGLAGIDEQFF.

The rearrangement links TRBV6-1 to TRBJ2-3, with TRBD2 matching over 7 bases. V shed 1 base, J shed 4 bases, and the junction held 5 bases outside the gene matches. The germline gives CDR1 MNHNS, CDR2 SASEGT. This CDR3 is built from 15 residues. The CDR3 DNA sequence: TGTGCCAGCAGTGAAGAGGGCGGGAGTTCAGATACGCAGTATTTT. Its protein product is CASSEEGGSSDTQYF.

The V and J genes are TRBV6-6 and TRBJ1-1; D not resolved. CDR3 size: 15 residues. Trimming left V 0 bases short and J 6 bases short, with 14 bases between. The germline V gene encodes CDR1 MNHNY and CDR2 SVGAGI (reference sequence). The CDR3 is CASSYSSAGYPEAFF. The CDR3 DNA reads TGTGCCAGCAGTTACTCGTCAGCCGGGTATCCTGAAGCTTTCTTT.

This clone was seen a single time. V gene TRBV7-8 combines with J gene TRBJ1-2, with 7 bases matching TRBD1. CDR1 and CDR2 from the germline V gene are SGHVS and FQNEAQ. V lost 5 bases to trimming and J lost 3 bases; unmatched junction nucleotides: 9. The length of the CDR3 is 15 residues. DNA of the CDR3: TGTGCCAGCAGCGCCACAGGGGTTCTCGACTATGGCTACACCTTC. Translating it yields CASSATGVLDYGYTF.

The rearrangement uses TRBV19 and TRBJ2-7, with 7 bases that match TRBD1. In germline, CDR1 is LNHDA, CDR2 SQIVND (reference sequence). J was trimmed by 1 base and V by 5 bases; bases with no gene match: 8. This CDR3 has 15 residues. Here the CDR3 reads CASSPPGQKSYEQYF. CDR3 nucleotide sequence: TGTGCCAGTAGTCCGCCGGGACAGAAATCCTACGAGCAGTACTTC. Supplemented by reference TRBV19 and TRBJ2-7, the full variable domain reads DGGITQSPKYLFRKEGQNVTLSCEQNLNHDAMYWYRQDPGQGLRLIYYSQIVNDFQKGDIAEGYSVSREKKESFPLTVTSAQKNPTAFYLCASSPPGQKSYEQYFGPGTRLTVT.

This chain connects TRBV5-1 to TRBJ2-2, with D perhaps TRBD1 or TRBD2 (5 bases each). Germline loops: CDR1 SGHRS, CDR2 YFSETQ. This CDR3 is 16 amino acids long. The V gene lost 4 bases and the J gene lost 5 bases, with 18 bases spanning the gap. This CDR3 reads CASSPPGRVGTGELFF. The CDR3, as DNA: TGCGCCAGCAGCCCCCCGGGACGAGTCGGGACCGGGGAGCTGTTTTTT.

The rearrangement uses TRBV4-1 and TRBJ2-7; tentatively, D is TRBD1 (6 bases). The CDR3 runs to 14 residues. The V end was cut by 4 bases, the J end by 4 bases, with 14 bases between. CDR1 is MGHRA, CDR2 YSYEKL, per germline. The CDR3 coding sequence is TGCGCCAGCAGCCTGGCTGACAGGCTTTACGAGCAGTACTTC. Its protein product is CASSLADRLYEQYF.

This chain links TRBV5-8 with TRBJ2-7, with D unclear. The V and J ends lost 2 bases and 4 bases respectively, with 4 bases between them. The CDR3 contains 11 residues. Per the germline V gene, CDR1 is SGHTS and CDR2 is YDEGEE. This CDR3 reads CASSFLYEQYF. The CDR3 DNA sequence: TGTGCCAGCAGCTTCCTTTACGAGCAGTACTTC.

The CDR3 sequence: CAWEGSTDTQYF. The CDR3 DNA is TGTGCCTGGGAAGGTTCCACAGATACGCAGTATTTT. This rearrangement joins TRBV30 to TRBJ2-3; D is ambiguous. The CDR3 has 12 amino acids. Trimming removed 5 bases from V and 2 bases from J, with 8 bases in between. Germline V gene lookup returns CDR1 GTSNPN and CDR2 SVGIG (reference sequence).

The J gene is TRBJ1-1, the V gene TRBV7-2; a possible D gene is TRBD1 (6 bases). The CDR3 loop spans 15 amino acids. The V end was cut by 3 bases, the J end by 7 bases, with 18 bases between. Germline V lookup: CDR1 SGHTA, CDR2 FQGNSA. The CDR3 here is CASSFQGSSLSEAFF. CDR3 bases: TGTGCCAGCAGCTTCCAGGGGTCTAGTTTAAGTGAAGCTTTCTTT.

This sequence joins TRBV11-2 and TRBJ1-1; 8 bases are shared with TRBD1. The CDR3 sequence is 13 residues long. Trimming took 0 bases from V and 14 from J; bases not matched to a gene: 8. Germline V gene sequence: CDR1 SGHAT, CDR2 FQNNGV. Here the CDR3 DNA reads TGTGCCAGCAGCTTAGATGGGGGACGACAGGGGTTCTTT. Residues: CASSLDGGRQGFF. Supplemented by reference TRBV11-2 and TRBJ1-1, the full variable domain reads EAGVAQSPRYKIIEKRQSVAFWCNPISGHATLYWYQQILGQGPKLLIQFQNNGVVDDSQLPKDRFSAERLKGVDSTLKIQPAKLEDSAVYLCASSLDGGRQGFFGQGTRLTVV.

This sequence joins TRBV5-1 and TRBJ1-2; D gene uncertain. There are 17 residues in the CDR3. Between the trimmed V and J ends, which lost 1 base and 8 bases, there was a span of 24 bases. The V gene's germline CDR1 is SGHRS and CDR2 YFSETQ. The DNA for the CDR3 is TGCGCCAGCAGCTTGAAGTTTCCAGCAGGCCCCCCGGAGGGCTACACCTTC. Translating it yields CASSLKFPAGPPEGYTF.